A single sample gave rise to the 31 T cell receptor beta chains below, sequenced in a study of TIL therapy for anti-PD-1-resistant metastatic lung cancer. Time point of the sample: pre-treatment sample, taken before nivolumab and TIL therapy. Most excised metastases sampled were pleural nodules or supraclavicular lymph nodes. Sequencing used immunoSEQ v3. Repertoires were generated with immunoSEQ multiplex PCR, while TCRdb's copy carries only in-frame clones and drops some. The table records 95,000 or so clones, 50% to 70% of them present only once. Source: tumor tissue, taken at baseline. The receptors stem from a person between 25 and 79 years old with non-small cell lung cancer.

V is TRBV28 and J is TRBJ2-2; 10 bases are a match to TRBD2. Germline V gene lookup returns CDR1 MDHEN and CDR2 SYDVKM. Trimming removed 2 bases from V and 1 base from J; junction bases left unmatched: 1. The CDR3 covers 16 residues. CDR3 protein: CASSLPSGRNTGELFF. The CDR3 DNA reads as TGTGCCAGCAGTTTACCTAGCGGGAGGAACACCGGGGAGCTGTTTTTT.

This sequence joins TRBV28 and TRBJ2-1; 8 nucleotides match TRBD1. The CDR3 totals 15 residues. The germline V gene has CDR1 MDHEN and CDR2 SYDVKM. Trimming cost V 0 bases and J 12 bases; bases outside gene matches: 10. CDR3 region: CASSLWAGGAWGQFF. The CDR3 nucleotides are TGTGCCAGCAGTTTATGGGCAGGGGGCGCGTGGGGGCAGTTCTTC.

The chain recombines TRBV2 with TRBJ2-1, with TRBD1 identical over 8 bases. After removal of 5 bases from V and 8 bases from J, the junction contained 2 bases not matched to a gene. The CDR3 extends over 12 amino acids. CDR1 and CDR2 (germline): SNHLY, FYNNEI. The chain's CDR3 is CASSSDRDEQFF. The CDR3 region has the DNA TGTGCCAGCAGTTCGGACAGGGATGAGCAGTTCTTC.

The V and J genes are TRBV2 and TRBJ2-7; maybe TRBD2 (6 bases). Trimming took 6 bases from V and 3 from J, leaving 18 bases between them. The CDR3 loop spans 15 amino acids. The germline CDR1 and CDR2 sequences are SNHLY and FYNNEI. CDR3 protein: CASRPRGGVGYEQYF. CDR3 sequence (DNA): TGTGCCAGCAGGCCAAGGGGCGGGGTCGGCTACGAGCAGTACTTC.

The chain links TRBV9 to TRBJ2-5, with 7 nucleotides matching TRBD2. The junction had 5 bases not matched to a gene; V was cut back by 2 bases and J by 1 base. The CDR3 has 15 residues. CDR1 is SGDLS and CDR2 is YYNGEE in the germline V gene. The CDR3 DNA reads TGTGCCAGCAGCGTGAAGCGGGGACCCCAAGAGACCCAGTACTTC. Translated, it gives CASSVKRGPQETQYF.

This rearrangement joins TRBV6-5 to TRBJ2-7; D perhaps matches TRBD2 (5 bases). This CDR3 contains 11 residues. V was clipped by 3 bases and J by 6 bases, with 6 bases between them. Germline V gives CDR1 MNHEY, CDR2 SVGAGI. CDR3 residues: CASSYGSEQYF. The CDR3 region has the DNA TGTGCCAGCAGTTATGGGAGCGAGCAGTACTTC.

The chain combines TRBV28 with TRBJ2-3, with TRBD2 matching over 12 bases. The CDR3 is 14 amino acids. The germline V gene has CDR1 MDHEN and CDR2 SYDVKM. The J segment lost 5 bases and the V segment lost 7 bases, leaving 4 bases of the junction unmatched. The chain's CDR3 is CASTWTSGKDTQYF. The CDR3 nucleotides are TGTGCCAGCACCTGGACTAGCGGGAAAGATACGCAGTATTTT.

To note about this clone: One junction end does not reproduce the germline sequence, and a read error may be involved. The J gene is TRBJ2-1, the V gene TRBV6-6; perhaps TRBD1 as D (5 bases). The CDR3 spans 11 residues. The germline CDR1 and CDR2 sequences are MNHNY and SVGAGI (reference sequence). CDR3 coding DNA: TGTGCCAGCAGTGACTCAGGGGAGCAGTTCTTC. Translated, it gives CASSDSGEQFF.

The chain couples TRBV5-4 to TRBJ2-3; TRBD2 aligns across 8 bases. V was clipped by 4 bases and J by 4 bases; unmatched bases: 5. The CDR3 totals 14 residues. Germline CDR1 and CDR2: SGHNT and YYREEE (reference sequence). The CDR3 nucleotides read TGTGCCAGCAGCGGACGGGGGGGCTCAGATACGCAGTATTTT. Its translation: CASSGRGGSDTQYF.

Here the CDR3 DNA reads TGTGCCTGGAGTGTTACAGAAAATCAGCCCCAGCATTTT. This encodes CAWSVTENQPQHF. The J gene is TRBJ1-5, the V gene TRBV30; D gene uncertain. The CDR3 consists of 13 residues. Germline CDR1 is GTSNPN and CDR2 is SVGIG (reference sequence). Trimming removed 0 bases at V and 4 bases at J, with 7 bases between.

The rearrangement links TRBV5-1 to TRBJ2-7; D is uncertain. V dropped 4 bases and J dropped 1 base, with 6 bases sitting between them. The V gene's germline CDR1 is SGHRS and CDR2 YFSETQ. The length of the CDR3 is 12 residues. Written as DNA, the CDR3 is TGCGCCAGCAGCGTAGGATCCTACGAGCAGTACTTC. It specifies CASSVGSYEQYF. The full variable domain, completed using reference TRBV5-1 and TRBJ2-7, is KAGVTQTPRYLIKTRGQQVTLSCSPISGHRSVSWYQQTPGQGLQFLFEYFSETQRNKGNFPGRFSGRQFSNSRSEMNVSTLELGDSALYLCASSVGSYEQYFGPGTRLTVT.

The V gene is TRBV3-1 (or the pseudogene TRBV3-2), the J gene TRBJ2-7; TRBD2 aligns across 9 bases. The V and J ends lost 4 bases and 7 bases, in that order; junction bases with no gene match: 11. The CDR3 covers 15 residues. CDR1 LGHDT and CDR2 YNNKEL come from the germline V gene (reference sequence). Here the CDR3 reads CASSLLTSGIREQYF. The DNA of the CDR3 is TGTGCCAGCAGCCTCCTGACTAGCGGCATACGGGAGCAGTACTTC.

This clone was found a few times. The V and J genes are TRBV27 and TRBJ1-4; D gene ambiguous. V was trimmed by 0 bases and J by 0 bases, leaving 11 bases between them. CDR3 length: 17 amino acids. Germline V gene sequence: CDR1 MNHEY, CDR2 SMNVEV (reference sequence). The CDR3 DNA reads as TGTGCCAGCAGTTTATCGATGGGTGATGCAACTAATGAAAAACTGTTTTTT. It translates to CASSLSMGDATNEKLFF.

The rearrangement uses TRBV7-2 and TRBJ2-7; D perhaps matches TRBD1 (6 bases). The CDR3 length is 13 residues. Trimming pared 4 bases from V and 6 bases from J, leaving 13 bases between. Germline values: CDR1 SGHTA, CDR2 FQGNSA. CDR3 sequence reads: CASSSEAGVEQYF. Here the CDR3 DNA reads TGTGCCAGCAGCTCTGAAGCAGGGGTCGAGCAGTACTTC.

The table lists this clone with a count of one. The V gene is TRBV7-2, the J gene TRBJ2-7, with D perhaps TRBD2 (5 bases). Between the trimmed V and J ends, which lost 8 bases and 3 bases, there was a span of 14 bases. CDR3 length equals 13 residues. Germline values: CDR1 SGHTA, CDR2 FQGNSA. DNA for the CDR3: TGTGCCAGCTGCCGGACTGGGCTCTACGAGCAGTACTTC. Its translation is CASCRTGLYEQYF.

In DNA form, the CDR3 reads TGTGCCAGCAGCCAAGACGGGGGCGCGGCGAACACCGGGGAGCTGTTTTTT. Amino acids: CASSQDGGAANTGELFF. The chain employs TRBV4-2 and TRBJ2-2; tentatively, D is TRBD1 or TRBD2 (6 bases each). V lost 0 bases, J lost 0 bases, and 11 bases lay in between. This CDR3 is 17 amino acids long. CDR1 is LGHNA and CDR2 is YNFKEQ in the germline V gene.

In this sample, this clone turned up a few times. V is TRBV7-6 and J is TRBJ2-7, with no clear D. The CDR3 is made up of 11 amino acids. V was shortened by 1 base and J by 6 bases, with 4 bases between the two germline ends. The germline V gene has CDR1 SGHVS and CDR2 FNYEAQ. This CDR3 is CASSLEAEQYF. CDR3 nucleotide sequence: TGTGCCAGCAGCTTAGAGGCCGAGCAGTACTTC. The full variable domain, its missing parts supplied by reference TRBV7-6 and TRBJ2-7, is GAGVSQSPRYKVTKRGQDVALRCDPISGHVSLYWYRQALGQGPEFLTYFNYEAQQDKSGLPNDRFSAERPEGSISTLTIQRTEQRDSAMYRCASSLEAEQYFGPGTRLTVT.

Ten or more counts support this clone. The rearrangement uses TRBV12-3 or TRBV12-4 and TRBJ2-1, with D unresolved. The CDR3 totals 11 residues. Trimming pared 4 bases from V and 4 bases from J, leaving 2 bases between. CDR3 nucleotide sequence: TGTGCCAGCAGTTGGTACAATGAGCAGTTCTTC. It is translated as CASSWYNEQFF.

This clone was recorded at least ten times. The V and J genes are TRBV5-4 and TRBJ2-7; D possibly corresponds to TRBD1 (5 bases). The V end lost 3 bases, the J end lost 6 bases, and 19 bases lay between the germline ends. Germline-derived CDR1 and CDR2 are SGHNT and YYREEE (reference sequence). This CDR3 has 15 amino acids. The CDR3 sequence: CASSWGPSGMGEQYF. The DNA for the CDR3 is TGTGCCAGCAGCTGGGGCCCCTCGGGTATGGGCGAGCAGTACTTC.

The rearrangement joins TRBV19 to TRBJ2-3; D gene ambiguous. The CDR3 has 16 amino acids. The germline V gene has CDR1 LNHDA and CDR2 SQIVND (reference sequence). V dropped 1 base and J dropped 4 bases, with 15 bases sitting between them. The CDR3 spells CASSIGDLRSADTQYF. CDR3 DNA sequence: TGTGCCAGTAGTATAGGAGACCTCCGTTCGGCAGATACGCAGTATTTT.

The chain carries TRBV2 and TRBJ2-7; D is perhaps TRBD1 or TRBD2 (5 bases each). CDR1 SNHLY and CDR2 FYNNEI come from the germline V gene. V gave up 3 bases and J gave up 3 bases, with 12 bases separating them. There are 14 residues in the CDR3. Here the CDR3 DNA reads TGTGCCAGCAGTGACGGGGCGGTGAGCTACGAGCAGTACTTC. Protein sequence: CASSDGAVSYEQYF.

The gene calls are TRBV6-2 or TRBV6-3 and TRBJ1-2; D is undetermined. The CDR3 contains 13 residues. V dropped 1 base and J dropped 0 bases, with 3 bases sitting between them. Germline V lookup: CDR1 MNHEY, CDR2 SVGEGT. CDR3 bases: TGTGCCAGCAGTTACTGGACTAACTATGGCTACACCTTC. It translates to CASSYWTNYGYTF.

The CDR3 sequence: CATRQGLTGELFF. DNA for the CDR3: TGTGCCACCAGACAGGGGTTGACCGGGGAGCTGTTTTTT. This chain links TRBV6-5 with TRBJ2-2; 8 nucleotides line up with TRBD1. Germline V gene sequence: CDR1 MNHEY, CDR2 SVGAGI. This CDR3 has 13 amino acids. Trimming removed 10 bases from V and 5 bases from J; junction bases left unmatched: 6.

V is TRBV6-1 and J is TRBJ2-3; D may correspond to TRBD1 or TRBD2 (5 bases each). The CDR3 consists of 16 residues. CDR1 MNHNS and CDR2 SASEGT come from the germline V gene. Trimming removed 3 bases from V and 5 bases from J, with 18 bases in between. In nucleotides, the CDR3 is TGTGCCAGCAGTGACCTCCCGAGAGGGACGGAAGATACGCAGTATTTT. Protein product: CASSDLPRGTEDTQYF.

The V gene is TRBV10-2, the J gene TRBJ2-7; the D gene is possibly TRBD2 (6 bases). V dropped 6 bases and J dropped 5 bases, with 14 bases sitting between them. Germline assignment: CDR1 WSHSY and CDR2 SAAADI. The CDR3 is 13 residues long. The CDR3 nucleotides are TGCGCCAGCAGGACCCTAGCGTCCGACGAGCAGTACTTC. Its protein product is CASRTLASDEQYF.

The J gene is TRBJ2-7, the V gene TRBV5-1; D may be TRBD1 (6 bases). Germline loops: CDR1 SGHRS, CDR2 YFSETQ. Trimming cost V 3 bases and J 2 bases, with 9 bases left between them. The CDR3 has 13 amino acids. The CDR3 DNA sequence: TGCGCCAGCAGCTCCGGGACAACCTACGAGCAGTACTTC. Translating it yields CASSSGTTYEQYF.

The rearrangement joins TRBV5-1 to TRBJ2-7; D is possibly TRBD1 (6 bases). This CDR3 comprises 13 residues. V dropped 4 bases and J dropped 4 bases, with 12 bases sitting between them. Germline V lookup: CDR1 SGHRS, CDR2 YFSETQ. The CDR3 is CASSPLQGYEQYF. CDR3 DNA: TGCGCCAGCAGCCCTCTACAGGGTTACGAGCAGTACTTC.

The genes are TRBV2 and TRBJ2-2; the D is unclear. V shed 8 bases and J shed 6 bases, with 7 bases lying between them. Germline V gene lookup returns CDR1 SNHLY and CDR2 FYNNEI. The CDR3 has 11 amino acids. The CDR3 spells CASATSGELFF. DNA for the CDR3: TGTGCCAGCGCGACATCCGGGGAGCTGTTTTTT.

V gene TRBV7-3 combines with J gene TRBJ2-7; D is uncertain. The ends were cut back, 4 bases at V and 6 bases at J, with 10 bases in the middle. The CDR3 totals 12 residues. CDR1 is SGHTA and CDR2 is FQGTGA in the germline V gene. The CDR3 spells CASSSSGGEQYF. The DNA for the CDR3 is TGTGCCAGCAGCTCGTCAGGTGGCGAGCAGTACTTC.

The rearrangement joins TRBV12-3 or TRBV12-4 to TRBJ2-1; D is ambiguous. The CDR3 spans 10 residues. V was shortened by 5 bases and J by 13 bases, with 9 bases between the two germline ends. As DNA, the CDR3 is TGTGCCAGCAGTGTAGATTTTCAGTTCTTC. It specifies CASSVDFQFF.

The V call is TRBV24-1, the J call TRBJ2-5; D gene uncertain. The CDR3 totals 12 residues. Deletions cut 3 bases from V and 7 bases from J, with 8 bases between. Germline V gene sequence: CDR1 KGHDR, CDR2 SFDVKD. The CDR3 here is CATSDNKWTQYF. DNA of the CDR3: TGTGCCACCAGTGATAACAAGTGGACCCAGTACTTC.